One sample yielded the 30 T cell receptor beta chains listed below, sequenced in a study of blood T cell repertoires in COVID-19. Clones were read by immunoSEQ multiplex PCR, and TCRdb kept only the in-frame ones, dropping some. The sample has under 70,000 clones; roughly 90% are singletons. The sequencing input was peripheral blood. The receptors derive from a man at least 80 years old with acute or convalescent COVID-19.

This CDR3 reads CASSRSSLAGADTQYF. In DNA form, the CDR3 reads TGTGCCAGCAGTCGGTCATCACTAGCGGGGGCAGATACGCAGTATTTT. The chain couples TRBV6-4 to TRBJ2-3; 11 nucleotides line up with TRBD2. The V gene's germline CDR1 is MRHNA and CDR2 SNTAGT. The length of the CDR3 is 16 residues. V dropped 5 bases and J dropped 4; count of bases not matched to a gene: 8.

The rearrangement uses TRBV7-9 and TRBJ2-7, with D perhaps matching TRBD2 (5 bases). This CDR3 has 14 residues. V was clipped by 5 bases and J by 2 bases, with 13 bases between them. The germline gives CDR1 SEHNR, CDR2 FQNEAQ (reference sequence). CDR3 in DNA: TGTGCCAGCAGCCTCGGAGGCCCTACCTACGAGCAGTACTTC. It translates to CASSLGGPTYEQYF.

This sequence joins TRBV6-5 and TRBJ2-7; D is possibly TRBD1 (5 bases). Between the trimmed V and J ends, which lost 7 bases and 2 bases, there was a span of 15 bases. The germline CDR1 and CDR2 sequences are MNHEY and SVGAGI. The CDR3 covers 14 residues. The CDR3 nucleotides read TGTGCCAGCAATCCCGACAGTCCCGCCTACGAGCAGTACTTC. It translates to CASNPDSPAYEQYF.

The V and J genes are TRBV19 and TRBJ2-7; 7 bases line up with TRBD1. Trimming removed 8 bases from V and 2 bases from J; junction bases left unmatched: 9. CDR3 length equals 14 residues. Germline values: CDR1 LNHDA, CDR2 SQIVND (reference sequence). The CDR3 here is CASAERQGPYEQYF. CDR3 DNA sequence: TGTGCCAGTGCCGAGCGACAGGGCCCCTACGAGCAGTACTTC.

V is TRBV3-1 (or the pseudogene TRBV3-2) and J is TRBJ1-6; 8 nucleotides agree with TRBD1. Losses at the gene ends were 2 bases for V and 10 bases for J; bases not matched to a gene: 7. From germline, CDR1 is LGHDT and CDR2 YNNKEL (reference sequence). The CDR3 contains 15 residues. CDR3 DNA: TGTGCCAGCAGCCAACCCGGGACAGGTTTGTCACCCCTCCACTTT. Translating gives CASSQPGTGLSPLHF.

The chain employs TRBV2 and TRBJ1-4, with D tentatively TRBD1 (6 bases). The CDR3 extends over 13 amino acids. Trimming pared 6 bases from V and 4 bases from J, leaving 9 bases between. Germline lookup yields CDR1 SNHLY and CDR2 FYNNEI. CDR3 nucleotides: TGTGCCAGCAGAAAGGACAGTAATGAAAAACTGTTTTTT. It codes for CASRKDSNEKLFF.

DNA for the CDR3: TGTGCCAGCAGCCAAGGACAGGGGGCAATCATGAACACTGAAGCTTTCTTT. Translating gives CASSQGQGAIMNTEAFF. V usage is TRBV4-2 and J usage is TRBJ1-1; TRBD1 matches 10 bases. The length of the CDR3 is 17 residues. Germline loops: CDR1 LGHNA, CDR2 YNFKEQ. The V and J ends lost 1 base and 0 bases, in that order; junction bases with no gene match: 5.

The chain employs TRBV7-8 and TRBJ2-1, with 10 bases identical to TRBD2. The germline CDR1 and CDR2 sequences are SGHVS and FQNEAQ. Trimming took 5 bases from V and 3 from J; bases not matched to a gene: 4. The CDR3 loop spans 15 amino acids. The CDR3 bases are TGTGCCAGCAGCACGTCTAGCGGGGGCTACAATGAGCAGTTCTTC. Its protein product is CASSTSSGGYNEQFF.

CDR3 protein: CATQLWQRNEKLFF. The CDR3 DNA follows: TGTGCCACCCAATTGTGGCAGCGGAATGAAAAACTGTTTTTT. The J gene is TRBJ1-4, the V gene TRBV6-5; D not resolved. Germline CDR1 reads MNHEY; CDR2 reads SVGAGI. CDR3 length equals 14 residues. V lost 10 bases to trimming and J lost 5 bases, with 17 bases between them.

The V call is TRBV3-1 (or the pseudogene TRBV3-2), the J call TRBJ1-5; no firm D call. V was clipped by 4 bases and J by 9 bases, with 10 bases between them. Per the germline V gene, CDR1 is LGHDT and CDR2 is YNNKEL (reference sequence). CDR3 size: 12 residues. CDR3 loop: CASSRGPWPQHF. CDR3 coding DNA: TGTGCCAGCAGCCGAGGCCCGTGGCCCCAGCATTTT.

This chain links TRBV10-2 with TRBJ1-6, with D maybe TRBD1 (6 bases). The V gene lost 2 bases and the J gene lost 1 base, with 15 bases spanning the gap. Germline assignment: CDR1 WSHSY and CDR2 SAAADI. The CDR3 has 18 residues. As DNA, the CDR3 is TGCGCCAGCAGTGAGCCAGGGGCCCACGGGTCCTATAATTCACCCCTCCACTTT. Translation gives CASSEPGAHGSYNSPLHF.

V and J are TRBV7-9 and TRBJ2-1; maybe TRBD2 (7 bases). Between the trimmed V and J ends, which lost 2 bases and 7 bases, there was a span of 18 bases. CDR1 is SEHNR, CDR2 FQNEAQ, per germline (reference sequence). The CDR3 totals 16 residues. CDR3 region: CASSLLGGPLQNEQFF. The CDR3 DNA follows: TGTGCCAGCAGCTTACTGGGGGGGCCGCTACAGAATGAGCAGTTCTTC.

The chain couples TRBV15 to TRBJ2-2; 8 nucleotides align to TRBD2. Germline V gene data show CDR1 as LNHNV and CDR2 as YYDKDF (reference sequence). J gave up 7 bases and V 0 bases, and 7 bases lay outside the gene matches. This CDR3 region has 16 residues. The CDR3 protein is CATSRDPGGLDGELFF. The CDR3 bases are TGTGCCACCAGCAGAGATCCGGGAGGGTTGGACGGGGAGCTGTTTTTT.

The gene calls are TRBV24-1 and TRBJ2-5, with 7 bases aligning to TRBD2. CDR1 KGHDR and CDR2 SFDVKD come from the germline V gene. V lost 6 bases, J lost 1 base, and 7 bases stayed unmatched. CDR3 length equals 15 residues. The CDR3: CATSRGGDSQETQYF. The CDR3 DNA reads TGTGCCACCAGTCGGGGAGGGGACTCCCAAGAGACCCAGTACTTC.

The V and J genes are TRBV19 and TRBJ1-2; 9 bases align to TRBD1. CDR1 is LNHDA, CDR2 SQIVND, per germline (reference sequence). V gave up 7 bases and J gave up 4 bases; unmatched junction bases: 13. This CDR3 spans 16 amino acids. CDR3 loop: CASKTRTGEAPYGYTF. Here the CDR3 DNA reads TGTGCCAGTAAAACGAGGACAGGGGAGGCCCCCTATGGCTACACCTTC.

The rearrangement joins TRBV5-1 to TRBJ1-1, with D maybe TRBD1 (5 bases). The CDR3 is made up of 14 amino acids. The V gene's germline CDR1 is SGHRS and CDR2 YFSETQ. V lost 0 bases to trimming and J lost 11 bases, with 17 bases between them. CDR3 protein: CASSLDLVTRGAFF. The CDR3 bases are TGCGCCAGCAGCTTGGATTTAGTAACCCGGGGGGCTTTCTTT.

V and J are TRBV10-3 and TRBJ2-3, with a tentative D call TRBD1 (6 bases). Per the germline V gene, CDR1 is ENHRY and CDR2 is SYGVKD. The CDR3 has 15 residues. Trimming cost V 3 bases and J 4 bases, with 14 bases left between them. The CDR3 nucleotides read TGTGCCATCAGTGACGGAAGGGACACTTCAGATACGCAGTATTTT. The encoded protein is CAISDGRDTSDTQYF.

The rearrangement links TRBV5-1 to TRBJ1-1; 7 nucleotides line up with TRBD1. After removal of 4 bases from V and 4 bases from J, the junction contained 7 bases not matched to a gene. The CDR3 contains 14 residues. Germline V gene sequence: CDR1 SGHRS, CDR2 YFSETQ. In DNA, the CDR3 is TGCGCCAGCAGCCCGACAGGGTTCGGCACTGAAGCTTTCTTT. Translating gives CASSPTGFGTEAFF.

The J gene is TRBJ2-7, the V gene TRBV14, with 7 nucleotides matching TRBD1. J gave up 2 bases and V 2 bases, and 3 bases lay outside the gene matches. Per germline, CDR1 SGHDN and CDR2 FVKESK. The CDR3 covers 14 residues. CDR3 sequence reads: CASSQRQGAYEQYF. As DNA, the CDR3 is TGTGCCAGCAGCCAACGGCAGGGGGCCTACGAGCAGTACTTC. Full variable domain (remainder filled in from reference TRBV14 and TRBJ2-7): EAGVTQFPSHSVIEKGQTVTLRCDPISGHDNLYWYRRVMGKEIKFLLHFVKESKQDESGMPNNRFLAERTGGTYSTLKVQPAELEDSGVYFCASSQRQGAYEQYFGPGTRLTVT.

This rearrangement joins TRBV3-1 (or the pseudogene TRBV3-2) to TRBJ1-1; possible D gene TRBD1, 5 bases. The CDR3 length is 14 residues. The V gene's germline CDR1 is LGHDT and CDR2 YNNKEL (reference sequence). The V end was cut by 1 base, the J end by 4 bases, with 10 bases between. In DNA form, the CDR3 reads TGTGCCAGCAGCCAAGGGAGGGACTCCACTGAAGCTTTCTTT. Amino acid sequence: CASSQGRDSTEAFF.

The rearrangement uses TRBV27 and TRBJ1-6; D call uncertain. Trimming removed 4 bases from V and 3 bases from J, with 10 bases in between. Germline lookup yields CDR1 MNHEY and CDR2 SMNVEV (reference sequence). This CDR3 contains 15 residues. Here the CDR3 reads CASSYRQDYNSPLHF. The CDR3, as DNA: TGTGCCAGCAGTTATCGCCAGGACTATAATTCACCCCTCCACTTT.

The V and J genes are TRBV6-1 and TRBJ1-5; maybe TRBD1 (6 bases). The CDR3 consists of 16 residues. Between the trimmed V and J ends, which lost 1 base and 7 bases, there was a span of 17 bases. The V gene's germline CDR1 is MNHNS and CDR2 SASEGT. The CDR3 DNA follows: TGTGCCAGCAGTGAAGGCGGGGGGCTCCAAACACAGCCCCAGCATTTT. As protein: CASSEGGGLQTQPQHF.

This sequence joins TRBV28 and TRBJ1-6; 8 nucleotides align to TRBD1. Germline loops: CDR1 MDHEN, CDR2 SYDVKM. The trim removed 5 bases at V and 6 bases at J, leaving 12 bases unmatched. CDR3 size: 17 residues. CDR3 sequence: CASSADRVGRRNSPLHF. DNA for the CDR3: TGTGCCAGCAGTGCGGACAGGGTAGGCCGTCGTAATTCACCCCTCCACTTT.

V and J are TRBV11-1 and TRBJ2-6; D unclear. CDR1 SGHAT and CDR2 FQDESV come from the germline V gene (reference sequence). Trimming cost V 3 bases and J 1 base, with 4 bases left between them. The CDR3 is 14 amino acids. DNA for the CDR3: TGTGCCAGCAGCTTCGTATCTGGGGCCAACGTCCTGACTTTC. This codes for CASSFVSGANVLTF.

In nucleotides, the CDR3 is TGTGCCAGCAGGGAACAGGGGCACGCGAACACCGGGGAGCTGTTTTTT. It encodes CASREQGHANTGELFF. The V gene is TRBV2, the J gene TRBJ2-2, with TRBD1 identical over 7 bases. Germline V CDR1 and CDR2: SNHLY, FYNNEI. This CDR3 comprises 16 residues. Trimming took 6 bases from V and 0 from J; bases not matched to a gene: 7.

The chain is built from TRBV10-3 and TRBJ1-2; perhaps TRBD1 as D (5 bases). V was trimmed by 3 bases and J by 5 bases, leaving 16 bases between them. The germline V gene encodes CDR1 ENHRY and CDR2 SYGVKD. This CDR3 contains 15 residues. CDR3 loop: CAISDRTGGNYGYTF. The CDR3 bases are TGTGCCATCAGTGATCGGACTGGGGGGAATTATGGCTACACCTTC.

The chain couples TRBV11-2 to TRBJ1-4; 8 bases are a match to TRBD1. Germline V gene data show CDR1 as SGHAT and CDR2 as FQNNGV. V lost 5 bases and J lost 8; bases outside the gene matches: 13. This CDR3 comprises 16 residues. The CDR3 DNA follows: TGTGCCAGCAGCCCCCGCTACAGGGGGGTTGACGAAAAACTGTTTTTT. Encoded protein: CASSPRYRGVDEKLFF.

V usage is TRBV2 and J usage is TRBJ2-5; a weak D match, TRBD1 (5 bases). The V gene lost 11 bases and the J gene lost 2 bases, with 12 bases spanning the gap. The CDR3 is 12 amino acids. The germline V gene has CDR1 SNHLY and CDR2 FYNNEI. The CDR3 bases are TGTGCCCGCTCGACAGTACAAGAGACCCAGTACTTC. Translated: CARSTVQETQYF.

The chain combines TRBV7-2 with TRBJ2-7, with a tentative D call TRBD1 (9 bases). Germline values: CDR1 SGHTA, CDR2 FQGNSA. The CDR3 is made up of 15 amino acids. The V end lost 3 bases, the J end lost 7 bases, and 19 bases lay between the germline ends. The CDR3: CASSFQAGGQGEQYF. The CDR3 DNA sequence: TGTGCCAGCAGCTTCCAGGCGGGGGGACAGGGTGAGCAGTACTTC.

The chain uses TRBV5-1 and TRBJ2-7, with D perhaps TRBD1 (6 bases). V was pared by 3 bases and J by 6 bases, with 10 bases between. This CDR3 is built from 12 residues. From germline, CDR1 is SGHRS and CDR2 YFSETQ. The CDR3 DNA reads TGCGCCAGCAGCTCGGCAGGGGTCGAGCAGTACTTC. This codes for CASSSAGVEQYF.